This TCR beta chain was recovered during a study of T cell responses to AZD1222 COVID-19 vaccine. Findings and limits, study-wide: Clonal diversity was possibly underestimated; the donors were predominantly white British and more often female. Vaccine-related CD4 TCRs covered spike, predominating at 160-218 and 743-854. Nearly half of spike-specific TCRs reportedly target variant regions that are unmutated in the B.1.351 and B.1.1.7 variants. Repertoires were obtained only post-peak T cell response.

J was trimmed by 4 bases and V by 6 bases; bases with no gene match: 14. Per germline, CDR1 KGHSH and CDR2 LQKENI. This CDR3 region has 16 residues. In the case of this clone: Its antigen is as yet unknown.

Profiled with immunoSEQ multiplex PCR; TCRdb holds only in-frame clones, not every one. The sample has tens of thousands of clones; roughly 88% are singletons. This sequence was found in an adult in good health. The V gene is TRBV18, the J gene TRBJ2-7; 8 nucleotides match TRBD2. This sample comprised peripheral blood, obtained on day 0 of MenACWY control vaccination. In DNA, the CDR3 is TGTGCCAGCTCCGGCGGGGTGCAGCGGGAGCTTTACGAGCAGTACTTC. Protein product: CASSGGVQRELYEQYF.